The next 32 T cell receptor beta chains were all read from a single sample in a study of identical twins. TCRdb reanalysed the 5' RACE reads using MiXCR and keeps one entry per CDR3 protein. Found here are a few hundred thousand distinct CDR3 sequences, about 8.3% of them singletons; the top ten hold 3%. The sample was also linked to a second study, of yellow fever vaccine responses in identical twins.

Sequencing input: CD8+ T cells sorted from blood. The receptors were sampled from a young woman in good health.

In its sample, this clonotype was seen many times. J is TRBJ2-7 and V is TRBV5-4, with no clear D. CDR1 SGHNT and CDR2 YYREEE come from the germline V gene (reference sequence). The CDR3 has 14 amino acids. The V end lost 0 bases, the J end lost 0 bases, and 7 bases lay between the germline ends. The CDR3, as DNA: TGTGCCAGCAGCTTGGCTGTCAACTCCTACGAGCAGTACTTC. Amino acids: CASSLAVNSYEQYF.

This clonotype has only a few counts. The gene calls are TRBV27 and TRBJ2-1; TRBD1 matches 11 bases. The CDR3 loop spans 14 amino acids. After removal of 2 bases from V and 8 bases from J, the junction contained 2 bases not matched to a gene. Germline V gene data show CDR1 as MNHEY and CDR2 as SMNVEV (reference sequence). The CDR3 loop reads CASSLGQGAHEQFF. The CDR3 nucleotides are TGTGCCAGCAGTTTAGGACAGGGGGCCCATGAGCAGTTCTTC.

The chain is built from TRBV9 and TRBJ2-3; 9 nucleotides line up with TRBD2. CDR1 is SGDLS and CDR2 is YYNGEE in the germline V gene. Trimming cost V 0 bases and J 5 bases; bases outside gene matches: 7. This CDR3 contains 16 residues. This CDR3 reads CASSVDGGGAGDTQYF. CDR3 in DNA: TGTGCCAGCAGCGTAGATGGCGGGGGGGCCGGAGATACGCAGTATTTT.

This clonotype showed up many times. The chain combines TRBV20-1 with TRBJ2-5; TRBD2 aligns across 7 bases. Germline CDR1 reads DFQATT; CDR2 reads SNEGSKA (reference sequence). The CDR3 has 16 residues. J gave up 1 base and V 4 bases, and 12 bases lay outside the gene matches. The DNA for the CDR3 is TGCAGTGCTACGCCGACCTGGAGGGAGGGCCAAGAGACCCAGTACTTC. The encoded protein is CSATPTWREGQETQYF.

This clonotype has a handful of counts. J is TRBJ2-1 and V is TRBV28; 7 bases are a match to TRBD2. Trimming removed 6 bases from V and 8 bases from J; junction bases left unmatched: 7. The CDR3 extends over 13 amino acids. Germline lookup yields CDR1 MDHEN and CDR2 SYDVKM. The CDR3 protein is CASSPRLADEQFF. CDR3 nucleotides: TGTGCCAGCAGCCCTAGACTAGCTGATGAGCAGTTCTTC.

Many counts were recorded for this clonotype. CDR3 nucleotide sequence: TGTGCCAGCACCCTGGGGAACAGCCGATTGCTGGGGACTGGAAACACCATATATTTT. Its translation: CASTLGNSRLLGTGNTIYF. The rearrangement joins TRBV11-1 to TRBJ1-3; no clear D gene. The CDR3 totals 19 residues. V lost 7 bases to trimming and J lost 2 bases, with 27 bases between them. The germline CDR1 and CDR2 sequences are SGHAT and FQDESV (reference sequence).

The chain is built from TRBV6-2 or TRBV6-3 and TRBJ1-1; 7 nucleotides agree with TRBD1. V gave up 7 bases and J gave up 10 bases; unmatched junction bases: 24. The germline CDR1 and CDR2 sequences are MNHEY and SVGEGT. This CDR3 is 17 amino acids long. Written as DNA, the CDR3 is TGTGCCAGCAAAACCGCGGACAGGCGCCCGGACCTGGAGTCAGCTTTCTTT. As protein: CASKTADRRPDLESAFF.

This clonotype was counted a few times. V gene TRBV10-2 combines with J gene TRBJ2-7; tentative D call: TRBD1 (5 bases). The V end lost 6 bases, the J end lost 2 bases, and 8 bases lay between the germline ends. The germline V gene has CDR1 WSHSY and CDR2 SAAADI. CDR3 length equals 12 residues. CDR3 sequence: CASRTEAYEQYF. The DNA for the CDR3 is TGCGCCAGCAGGACAGAGGCCTACGAGCAGTACTTC.

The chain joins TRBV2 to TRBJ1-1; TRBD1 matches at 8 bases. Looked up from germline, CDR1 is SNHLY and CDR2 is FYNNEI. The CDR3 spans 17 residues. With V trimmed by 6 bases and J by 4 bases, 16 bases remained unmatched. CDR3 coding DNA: TGTGCCAGCAGCGGAACCCTCTTGACAGGGACAGGCACTGAAGCTTTCTTT. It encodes CASSGTLLTGTGTEAFF.

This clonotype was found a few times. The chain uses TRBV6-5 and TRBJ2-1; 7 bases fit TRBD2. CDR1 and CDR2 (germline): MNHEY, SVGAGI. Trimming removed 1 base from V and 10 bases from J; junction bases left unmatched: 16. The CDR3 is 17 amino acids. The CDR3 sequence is CASSYYQLVSGVEEQFF. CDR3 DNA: TGTGCCAGCAGTTACTACCAACTCGTGAGCGGGGTTGAGGAGCAGTTCTTC.

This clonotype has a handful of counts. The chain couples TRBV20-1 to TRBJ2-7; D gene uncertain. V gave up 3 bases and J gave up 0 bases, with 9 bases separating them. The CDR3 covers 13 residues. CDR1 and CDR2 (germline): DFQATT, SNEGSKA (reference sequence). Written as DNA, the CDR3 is TGCAGTGCTAGCCCAGCCCACTCCTACGAGCAGTACTTC. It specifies CSASPAHSYEQYF.

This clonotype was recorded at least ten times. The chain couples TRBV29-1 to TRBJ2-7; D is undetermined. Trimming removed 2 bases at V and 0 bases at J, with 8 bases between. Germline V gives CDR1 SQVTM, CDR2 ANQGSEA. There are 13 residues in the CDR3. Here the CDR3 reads CSVERANSYEQYF. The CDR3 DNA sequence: TGCAGCGTTGAAAGGGCCAACTCCTACGAGCAGTACTTC.

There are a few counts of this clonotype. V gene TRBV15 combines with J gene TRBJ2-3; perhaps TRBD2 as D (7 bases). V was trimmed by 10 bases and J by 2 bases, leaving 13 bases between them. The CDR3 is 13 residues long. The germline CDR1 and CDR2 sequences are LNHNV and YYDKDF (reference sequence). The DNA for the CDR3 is TGTGCCATAAGGGGGAGGGCCACAGATACGCAGTATTTT. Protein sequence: CAIRGRATDTQYF.

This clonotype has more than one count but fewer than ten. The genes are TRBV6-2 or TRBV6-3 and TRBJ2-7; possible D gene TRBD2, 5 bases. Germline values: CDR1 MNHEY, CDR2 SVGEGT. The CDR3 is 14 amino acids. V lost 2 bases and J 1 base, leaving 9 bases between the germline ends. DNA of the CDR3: TGTGCCAGCAGTTACGGAGCGGTTTCCTACGAGCAGTACTTC. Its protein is CASSYGAVSYEQYF.

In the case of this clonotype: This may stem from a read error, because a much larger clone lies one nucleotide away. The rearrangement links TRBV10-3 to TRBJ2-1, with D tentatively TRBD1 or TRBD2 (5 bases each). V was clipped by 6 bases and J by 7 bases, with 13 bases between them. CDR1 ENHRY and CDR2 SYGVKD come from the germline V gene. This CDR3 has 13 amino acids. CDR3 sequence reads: CAIRTGANNEQFF. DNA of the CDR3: TGTGCCATCAGAACCGGGGCTAATAATGAGCAGTTCTTC.

The CDR3 sequence is CASSLIRLPSPSYNEQFF. The CDR3, as DNA: TGTGCCAGCAGCTTGATCAGACTCCCGAGCCCCTCCTACAATGAGCAGTTCTTC. The chain is built from TRBV5-6 and TRBJ2-1; no definite D call. The CDR3 is 18 residues long. Trimming removed 1 base at V and 0 bases at J, with 17 bases between. Germline V lookup: CDR1 SGHDT, CDR2 YYEEEE.

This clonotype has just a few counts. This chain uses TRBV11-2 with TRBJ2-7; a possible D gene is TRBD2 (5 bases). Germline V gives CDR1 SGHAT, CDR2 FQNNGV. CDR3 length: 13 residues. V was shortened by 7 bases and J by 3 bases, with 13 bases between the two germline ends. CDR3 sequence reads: CASIRMGDYEQYF. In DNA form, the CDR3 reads TGTGCCAGCATCCGGATGGGAGACTACGAGCAGTACTTC.

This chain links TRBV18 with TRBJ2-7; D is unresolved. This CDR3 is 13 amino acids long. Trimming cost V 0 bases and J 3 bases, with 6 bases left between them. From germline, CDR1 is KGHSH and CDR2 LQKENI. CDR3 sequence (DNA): TGTGCCAGCTCACCACCGGACCACTACGAGCAGTACTTC. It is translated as CASSPPDHYEQYF.

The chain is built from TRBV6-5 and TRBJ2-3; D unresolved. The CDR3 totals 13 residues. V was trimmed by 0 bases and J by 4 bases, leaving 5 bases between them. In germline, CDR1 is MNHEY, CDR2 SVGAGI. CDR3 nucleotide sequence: TGTGCCAGCAGTTACTCGGAGCCAGATACGCAGTATTTT. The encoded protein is CASSYSEPDTQYF.

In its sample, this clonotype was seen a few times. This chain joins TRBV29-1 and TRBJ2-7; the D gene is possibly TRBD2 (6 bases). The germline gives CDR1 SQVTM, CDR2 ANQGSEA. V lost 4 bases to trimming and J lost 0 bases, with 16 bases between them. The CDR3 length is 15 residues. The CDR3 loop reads CSVVYGEVGSYEQYF. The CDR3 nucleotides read TGCAGCGTTGTATACGGGGAGGTCGGCTCCTACGAGCAGTACTTC.

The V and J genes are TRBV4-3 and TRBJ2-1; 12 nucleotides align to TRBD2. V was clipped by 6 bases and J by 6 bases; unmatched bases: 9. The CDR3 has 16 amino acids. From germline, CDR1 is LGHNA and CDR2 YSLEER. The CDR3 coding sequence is TGCGCCAGCAGTCAGTTAGGACTAGCGGGACGCAATGAGCAGTTCTTC. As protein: CASSQLGLAGRNEQFF.

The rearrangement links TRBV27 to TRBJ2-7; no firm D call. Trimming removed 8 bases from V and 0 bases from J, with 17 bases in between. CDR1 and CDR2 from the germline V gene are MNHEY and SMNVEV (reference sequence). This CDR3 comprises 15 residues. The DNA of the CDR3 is TGTGCCAGCTCTAGGGCAGCTCGCTCCTCCTACGAGCAGTACTTC. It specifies CASSRAARSSYEQYF.

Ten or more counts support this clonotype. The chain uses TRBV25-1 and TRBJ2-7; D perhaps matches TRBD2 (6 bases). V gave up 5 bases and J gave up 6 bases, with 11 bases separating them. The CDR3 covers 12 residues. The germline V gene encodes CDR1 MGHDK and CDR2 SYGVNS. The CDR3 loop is CASSQGGSEQYF. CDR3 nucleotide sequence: TGTGCCAGCAGTCAGGGAGGATCCGAGCAGTACTTC.

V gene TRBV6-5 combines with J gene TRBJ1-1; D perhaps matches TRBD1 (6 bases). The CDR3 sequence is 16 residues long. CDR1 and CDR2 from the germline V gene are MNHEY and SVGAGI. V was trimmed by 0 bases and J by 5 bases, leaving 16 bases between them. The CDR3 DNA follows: TGTGCCAGCAGTTACTCGAACGGGGGGCGCGGAACTGAAGCTTTCTTT. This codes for CASSYSNGGRGTEAFF.

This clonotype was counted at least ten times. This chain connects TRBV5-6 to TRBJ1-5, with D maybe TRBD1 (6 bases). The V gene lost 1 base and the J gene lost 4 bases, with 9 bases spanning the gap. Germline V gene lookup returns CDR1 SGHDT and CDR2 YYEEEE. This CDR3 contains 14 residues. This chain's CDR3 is CASSLSGENQPQHF. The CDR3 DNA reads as TGTGCCAGCAGCTTGTCAGGGGAGAATCAGCCCCAGCATTTT.

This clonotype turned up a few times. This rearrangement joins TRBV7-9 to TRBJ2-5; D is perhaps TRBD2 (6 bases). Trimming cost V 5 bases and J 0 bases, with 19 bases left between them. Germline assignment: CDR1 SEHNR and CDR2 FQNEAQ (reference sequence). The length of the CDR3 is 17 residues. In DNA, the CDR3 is TGTGCCAGCAGCATCCGGGACTCAAAATCGTACCAAGAGACCCAGTACTTC. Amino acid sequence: CASSIRDSKSYQETQYF.

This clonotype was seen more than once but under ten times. The CDR3 protein is CASSLERGLNTGELFF. The CDR3 DNA is TGTGCCAGCAGCTTAGAACGGGGGTTGAACACCGGGGAGCTGTTTTTT. The genes are TRBV7-6 and TRBJ2-2, with D maybe TRBD2 (6 bases). This CDR3 is 16 amino acids long. V was cut by 1 base and J by 1 base, with 10 bases left in between. Germline-derived CDR1 and CDR2 are SGHVS and FNYEAQ.

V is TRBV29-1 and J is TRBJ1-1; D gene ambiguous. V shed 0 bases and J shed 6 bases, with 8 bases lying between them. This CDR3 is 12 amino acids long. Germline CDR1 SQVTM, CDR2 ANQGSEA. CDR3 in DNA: TGCAGCGTTGAAGATTTGGCGGCTGAAGCTTTCTTT. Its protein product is CSVEDLAAEAFF.

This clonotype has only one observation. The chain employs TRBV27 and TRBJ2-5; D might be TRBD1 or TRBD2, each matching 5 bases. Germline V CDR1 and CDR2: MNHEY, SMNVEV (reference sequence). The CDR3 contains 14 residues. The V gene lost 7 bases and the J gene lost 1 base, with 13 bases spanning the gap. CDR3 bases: TGTGCCAGCAATATCCGGGACGGCCAAGAGACCCAGTACTTC. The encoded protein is CASNIRDGQETQYF.

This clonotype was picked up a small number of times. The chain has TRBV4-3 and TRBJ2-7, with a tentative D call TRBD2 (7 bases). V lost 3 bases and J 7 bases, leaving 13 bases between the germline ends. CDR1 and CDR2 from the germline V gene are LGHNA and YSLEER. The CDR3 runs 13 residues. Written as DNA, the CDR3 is TGCGCCAGCAGCCAGGGGGGGGCGGGGGAGCAGTACTTC. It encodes CASSQGGAGEQYF.

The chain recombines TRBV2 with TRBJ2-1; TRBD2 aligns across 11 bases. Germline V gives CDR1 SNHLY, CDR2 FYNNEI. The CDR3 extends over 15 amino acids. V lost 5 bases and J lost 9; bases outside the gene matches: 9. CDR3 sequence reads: CASSKLAGAPGEQFF. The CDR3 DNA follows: TGTGCCAGCAGTAAACTAGCGGGGGCCCCGGGTGAGCAGTTCTTC.

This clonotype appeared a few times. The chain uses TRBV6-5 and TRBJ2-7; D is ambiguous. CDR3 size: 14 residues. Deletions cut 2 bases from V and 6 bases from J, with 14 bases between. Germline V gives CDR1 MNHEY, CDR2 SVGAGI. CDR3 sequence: CASSYPGRFREQYF. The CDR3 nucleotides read TGTGCCAGCAGTTACCCGGGTCGGTTCCGCGAGCAGTACTTC.